This entry features one T cell receptor (beta chain) sequence. Its antigen is unknown. No much larger clone is present one base from it, and per-base qualities are unavailable. Library creation used the immunoSEQ multiplex PCR assay. In the source study's methods: A statistical classification framework was developed to diagnose cytomegalovirus status using the catalog of TCR beta chain sequences. TCRdb limited this immuneACCESS table to in-frame rearrangements with V and J called. A share of clones is missing; checked studies link under half to unresolved V genes, and the rest is unexplained. V and J calls and clone size come straight from that table; D and trimming were deduced from the DNA. The sample profile shows about 110,000 clones; approximately 85% of them were found once. The ten largest clones capture over 2.5% of the sample. Its CDR3 holds 16 amino acids, cysteine through phenylalanine. Only the CDR3 portion is preserved as DNA: 48 bases, with reading frame beginning at the first base. Based on the germline V gene, the CDR1 and CDR2 sequences are SGHDN and FVKESK. Trimming removed 4 bases from V and 1 base from J, leaving 14 bases between the germline ends.

The source of the sample is a study of cytomegalovirus exposure and HLA in healthy donors (dated by TCRdb to about 2017). Study-level background: The 500 to 800 repertoires of the first cohort and the 120 validation repertoires were produced on the same platform, according to a later analysis. The study aimed to test whether cataloging public T cell receptors could reveal signatures of past pathogen exposure. Along with the approximately 650-subject first cohort, a separate validation cohort of approximately 110 different subjects was used. To predict cytomegalovirus infection status, the study combined high-throughput TCR immunosequencing, statistical association of individual TCRs with disease status, and machine learning. Broad study findings and their caveats: A later analysis lacked HLA typing for the validation cohort, so it scored co-occurrence in that cohort across all 130 or so repertoires. A later analysis found that TCRs clustered in the first cohort also tended to co-occur in the roughly 110 validation repertoires, with approximately 94% of cluster scores above 0. It was suggested by the authors that the approach could potentially be generalized to other disease states and immunological phenotypes. Most TCR sequences were seen in very few donors, while some public TCRs were found in many individuals. The study listed approximately 150 TCR beta chains as associated with cytomegalovirus. In vitro tests confirmed that three of the cytomegalovirus-associated TCR beta chains recognize cytomegalovirus antigens. In both the original and validation cohorts, the classifier was reported to diagnose cytomegalovirus status with high specificity and sensitivity.

The donors were included in the validation cohort of 120 subjects, a group kept apart from the roughly 700-subject first cohort. The chain joins TRBV14 to TRBJ2-1, with a tentative D gene TRBD2 over 5 matching bases. Sequenced input: PBMCs. The receptor was isolated from a young woman in good health and CMV-seronegative. The DNA reads as follows: TGTGCCAGCAGCCTTCGCACTAGTCATTCCTACAATGAGCAGTTCTTC. The encoded protein is CASSLRTSHSYNEQFF.